The present TCR beta chain was sequenced within a study of T cells of healthy individuals. CDR1 is SQVTM, CDR2 ANQGSEA, per germline. V gave up 4 bases and J gave up 3 bases; unmatched junction bases: 6. CDR3 length: 15 residues. TCRdb reprocessed the 5' RACE reads with MiXCR, giving one entry per CDR3 protein. The table shows around 79,000 distinct CDR3 sequences, with approximately 5.4% occurring only once. The receptor comes from a female donor in good health. The gene calls are TRBV29-1 and TRBJ2-5; TRBD1 agrees at 12 bases. The CDR3 DNA is TGCAGCGTTGTGCCGGGACAGGGGGCGAAAGAGACCCAGTACTTC. It translates to CSVVPGQGAKETQYF.